A single sample is the source of the 27 T cell receptor beta chains below, sequenced in a study of T-cell memory formation after mild COVID-19. TCRdb called the 5' RACE reads again in MiXCR, with one record for every CDR3 protein. Among some 320,000 distinct CDR3 sequences listed, approximately 15% were seen once. What was sequenced was PBMCs or a T cell subset sorted from them (not recorded which). The origin of the receptors is a man younger than 30 who had mild COVID-19 (a few samples of this study predate the infection). Cell type and time point are not known.

This clonotype turned up a few times. The chain links TRBV6-2 or TRBV6-3 to TRBJ2-7; D is unresolved. CDR1 MNHEY and CDR2 SVGEGT come from the germline V gene. CDR3 size: 13 residues. Deletions cut 2 bases from V and 2 bases from J, with 7 bases between. The CDR3 loop reads CASSYGLAYEQYV. The CDR3 coding sequence is TGTGCCAGCAGTTACGGCCTAGCCTACGAGCAGTACGTC.

This clonotype was seen a handful of times. The rearrangement uses TRBV9 and TRBJ2-7; tentatively, D is TRBD1 (5 bases). The CDR3 is 14 amino acids. CDR1 and CDR2 from the germline V gene are SGDLS and YYNGEE. V was trimmed by 3 bases and J by 3 bases, leaving 13 bases between them. DNA of the CDR3: TGTGCCAGCAGCGAGACAGTGGGGTACTACGAGCAGTACTTC. Translation gives CASSETVGYYEQYF. Filled out from reference TRBV9 and TRBJ2-7, the complete variable domain reads DSGVTQTPKHLITATGQRVTLRCSPRSGDLSVYWYQQSLDQGLQFLIQYYNGEERAKGNILERFSAQQFPDLHSELNLSSLELGDSALYFCASSETVGYYEQYFGPGTRLTVT.

The chain recombines TRBV24-1 with TRBJ1-2; TRBD1 matches at 7 bases. In germline, CDR1 is KGHDR, CDR2 SFDVKD. V lost 3 bases to trimming and J lost 0 bases; unmatched junction nucleotides: 3. The length of the CDR3 is 15 residues. CDR3 coding DNA: TGTGCCACCAGTGATACAGGGGTCCCTAACTATGGCTACACCTTC. This translates into CATSDTGVPNYGYTF.

The CDR3, as DNA: TGCAGCACCGAAACCCACAGGGACGGGGAGCTGTTTTTT. Amino acids: CSTETHRDGELFF. J is TRBJ2-2 and V is TRBV29-1; TRBD1 is a possible D gene (6 bases). The CDR3 extends over 13 amino acids. With 8 bases removed from V and 7 bases from J, the gap between germline ends came to 17 bases. Germline lookup yields CDR1 SQVTM and CDR2 ANQGSEA.

This clonotype came up many times. V gene TRBV27 combines with J gene TRBJ2-7; 7 positions match TRBD2. Unmatched junction bases numbered 7, after V lost 6 bases and J lost 2 bases. Germline values: CDR1 MNHEY, CDR2 SMNVEV (reference sequence). The CDR3 contains 14 residues. CDR3 nucleotide sequence: TGTGCCAGCAGCTCAGTAGCGGGTACCTACGAGCAGTACTTC. It is translated as CASSSVAGTYEQYF.

The chain carries TRBV20-1 and TRBJ2-7; D perhaps matches TRBD1 (5 bases). The V gene's germline CDR1 is DFQATT and CDR2 SNEGSKA (reference sequence). The V end was cut by 2 bases, the J end by 0 bases, with 11 bases between. CDR3 length: 14 residues. The CDR3 spells CSARTPTGSYEQYV. In nucleotides, the CDR3 is TGCAGTGCTAGAACCCCAACAGGCTCCTACGAGCAGTACGTC.

The V call is TRBV6-5, the J call TRBJ2-1, with 11 nucleotides matching TRBD1. V lost 2 bases and J lost 3; bases outside the gene matches: 15. Germline CDR1 MNHEY, CDR2 SVGAGI. The CDR3 loop spans 20 amino acids. The CDR3 DNA sequence: TGTGCCAGCAGTTACCCCCCACCGGGACAGGGGGAAAATTTCTACAATGAGCAGTTCTTC. Its protein product is CASSYPPPGQGENFYNEQFF.

The genes are TRBV7-8 and TRBJ2-1; 10 nucleotides line up with TRBD2. V trimming: 4 bases; J trimming: 1 base; junction bases outside the gene matches: 10. Germline loops: CDR1 SGHVS, CDR2 FQNEAQ. The CDR3 length is 18 residues. The CDR3 spells CASSSTSGALGSYNEQFF. The CDR3 DNA reads TGTGCCAGCAGCTCCACTAGCGGGGCCCTTGGGTCCTACAATGAGCAGTTCTTC. The full variable domain, with the rest looked up from reference TRBV7-8 and TRBJ2-1, is GAGVSQSPRYKVAKRGQDVALRCDPISGHVSLFWYQQALGQGPEFLTYFQNEAQLDKSGLPSDRFFAERPEGSVSTLKIQRTQQEDSAVYLCASSSTSGALGSYNEQFFGPGTRLTVL.

The CDR3 DNA follows: TGTGCCAGCTCACCTTCCGCGGGGCTTCGCGAGCAGTACTTC. This translates into CASSPSAGLREQYF. This sequence joins TRBV18 and TRBJ2-7; a weak D match, TRBD2 (6 bases). The V end was cut by 3 bases, the J end by 6 bases, with 15 bases between. Germline-derived CDR1 and CDR2 are KGHSH and LQKENI. The CDR3 is 14 amino acids.

This clonotype was recorded a few times. The chain couples TRBV19 to TRBJ1-5; D may be TRBD1 (5 bases). Per the germline V gene, CDR1 is LNHDA and CDR2 is SQIVND (reference sequence). Trimming removed 7 bases from V and 0 bases from J, with 7 bases in between. The CDR3 covers 13 residues. CDR3 DNA: TGTGCCAGTATGGGGGGTAGCAATCAGCCCCAGCATTTT. Amino acids: CASMGGSNQPQHF.

This clonotype was detected ten times or more. This may stem from a read error, because a much larger clone lies one nucleotide away. The chain carries TRBV6-4 and TRBJ2-3; D is possibly TRBD2 (5 bases). The V gene lost 4 bases and the J gene lost 0 bases, with 5 bases spanning the gap. The germline V gene encodes CDR1 MRHNA and CDR2 SNTAGT. This CDR3 region has 13 residues. The CDR3: CASSAGSTDTQYF. The CDR3 DNA is TGTGCCAGCAGTGCGGGGAGCACAGATACGCAGTATTTT.

This clonotype was counted once. The chain recombines TRBV15 with TRBJ2-2; D gene ambiguous. The CDR3 is 16 amino acids. Germline V CDR1 and CDR2: LNHNV, YYDKDF (reference sequence). V dropped 0 bases and J dropped 6 bases, with 14 bases sitting between them. The CDR3 protein is CATSRDVRPQSGELFF. CDR3 nucleotide sequence: TGTGCCACCAGCAGAGATGTTCGGCCGCAGTCCGGGGAGCTGTTTTTT. The full variable domain, with the rest looked up from reference TRBV15 and TRBJ2-2, is DAMVIQNPRYQVTQFGKPVTLSCSQTLNHNVMYWYQQKSSQAPKLLFHYYDKDFNNEADTPDNFQSRRPNTSFCFLDIRSPGLGDTAMYLCATSRDVRPQSGELFFGEGSRLTVL.

This sequence joins TRBV4-3 and TRBJ2-3, with D unclear. V was pared by 4 bases and J by 6 bases, with 14 bases between. The CDR3 runs to 14 residues. Germline loops: CDR1 LGHNA, CDR2 YSLEER. CDR3 residues: CASSRGTRPDTQYF. The CDR3 nucleotides are TGCGCCAGCAGCCGAGGAACCAGACCGGATACGCAGTATTTT.

The chain couples TRBV12-3 or TRBV12-4 to TRBJ2-1; 11 bases agree with TRBD2. Trimming cost V 5 bases and J 5 bases; bases outside gene matches: 5. CDR3 size: 15 residues. The DNA of the CDR3 is TGTGCCAGCAGTCGTATAGCGGGGGGGAACAATGAGCAGTTCTTC. Encoded protein: CASSRIAGGNNEQFF.

V and J are TRBV27 and TRBJ1-1; TRBD1 matches at 10 bases. This CDR3 region has 16 residues. The V gene end was trimmed by 1 base and the J gene end by 3 bases; junction bases not matched to a gene: 5. CDR1 is MNHEY, CDR2 SMNVEV, per germline (reference sequence). Written as DNA, the CDR3 is TGTGCCAGCAGTTTATGGACAGGGGGAGTGGACACTGAAGCTTTCTTT. Its protein is CASSLWTGGVDTEAFF.

The chain is built from TRBV7-8 and TRBJ2-2, with a possible D match to TRBD2 (5 bases). In germline, CDR1 is SGHVS, CDR2 FQNEAQ. Trimming stripped 3 bases from V and 3 bases from J, with 14 bases between. The CDR3 spans 16 residues. CDR3 sequence: CASSFGEVRYTGELFF. CDR3 coding DNA: TGTGCCAGCAGCTTCGGGGAAGTCCGGTACACCGGGGAGCTGTTTTTT.

This chain uses TRBV4-3 with TRBJ2-3; no firm D call. CDR3 length equals 15 residues. V dropped 4 bases and J dropped 0 bases, with 11 bases sitting between them. CDR1 and CDR2 from the germline V gene are LGHNA and YSLEER. The CDR3, as DNA: TGCGCCAGCAGCCCCGAGGCCCCTAGCACAGATACGCAGTATTTT. Its translation: CASSPEAPSTDTQYF.

In its sample, this clonotype was seen a few times. The V call is TRBV7-2, the J call TRBJ2-3; the D gene could be TRBD1 or TRBD2 (5 bases each). Trimming shortened V by 3 bases and J by 2 bases, and 15 bases separated the two germline ends. Germline V gives CDR1 SGHTA, CDR2 FQGNSA. The length of the CDR3 is 16 residues. CDR3 region: CASSLGVGRHTDTQYF. For the CDR3, the DNA is TGTGCCAGCAGCTTGGGGGTTGGCAGACACACAGATACGCAGTATTTT.

The chain employs TRBV4-1 and TRBJ1-2; D ambiguous. The V gene's germline CDR1 is MGHRA and CDR2 YSYEKL. The germline V and J ends were trimmed by 3 bases and 8 bases, with 10 bases remaining between them. The length of the CDR3 is 12 residues. CDR3 residues: CASSQRTDGYTF. The CDR3 DNA reads as TGCGCCAGCAGCCAGCGGACGGACGGCTACACCTTC.

This clonotype was seen many times. For the CDR3, the DNA is TGCGCCAGCAGCTATAACCAGGGAAATGAGCAGTTCTTC. This translates into CASSYNQGNEQFF. This rearrangement joins TRBV5-1 to TRBJ2-1; D is possibly TRBD1 (5 bases). Germline CDR1 reads SGHRS; CDR2 reads YFSETQ. The CDR3 runs 13 residues. Trimming removed 3 bases at V and 7 bases at J, with 11 bases between.

The chain joins TRBV7-6 to TRBJ2-7; D may be TRBD1 (5 bases). V lost 0 bases to trimming and J lost 2 bases, with 14 bases between them. In germline, CDR1 is SGHVS, CDR2 FNYEAQ. There are 16 residues in the CDR3. CDR3 in amino acids: CASSLAGPGPPYEQYF. CDR3 sequence (DNA): TGTGCCAGCAGCTTAGCGGGTCCAGGGCCACCCTACGAGCAGTACTTC. Together with reference TRBV7-6 and TRBJ2-7, the CDR3 gives the full variable domain: GAGVSQSPRYKVTKRGQDVALRCDPISGHVSLYWYRQALGQGPEFLTYFNYEAQQDKSGLPNDRFSAERPEGSISTLTIQRTEQRDSAMYRCASSLAGPGPPYEQYFGPGTRLTVT.

The CDR3 bases are TGCGCCAGCAGCCACGCCTCGGGACTAGCGGGGCTCACGAACACCGGGGAGCTGTTTTTT. This gives the protein CASSHASGLAGLTNTGELFF. The chain joins TRBV4-3 to TRBJ2-2; 13 bases are shared with TRBD2. This CDR3 comprises 20 residues. Germline V lookup: CDR1 LGHNA, CDR2 YSLEER. J lost 0 bases, V lost 3 bases, and 10 bases had no gene match.

The genes are TRBV6-6 and TRBJ2-6; D tentatively fits TRBD1 or TRBD2 (5 bases each). The germline V gene has CDR1 MNHNY and CDR2 SVGAGI (reference sequence). The CDR3 contains 17 residues. V dropped 6 bases and J dropped 4 bases, with 19 bases sitting between them. The CDR3 DNA reads TGTGCCAGCAGCCGAGCCTCGTGGGGGTCCGGGGCCAACGTCCTGACTTTC. It translates to CASSRASWGSGANVLTF.

The rearrangement links TRBV4-1 to TRBJ2-7, with D possibly being TRBD2 (6 bases). The V gene lost 6 bases and the J gene lost 0 bases, with 15 bases spanning the gap. The germline CDR1 and CDR2 sequences are MGHRA and YSYEKL. The CDR3 runs to 15 residues. The chain's CDR3 is CASSPGLASSYEQYF. Here the CDR3 DNA reads TGCGCCAGCAGTCCCGGCCTAGCGAGCTCCTACGAGCAGTACTTC.

This clonotype turned up a few times. V usage is TRBV28 and J usage is TRBJ2-7, with 7 bases matching TRBD1. The CDR3 is 14 amino acids. The V gene's germline CDR1 is MDHEN and CDR2 SYDVKM. V was clipped by 4 bases and J by 2 bases; unmatched bases: 5. CDR3 region: CASSSSQGAYEQYV. The CDR3 DNA follows: TGTGCCAGCAGTTCTTCCCAGGGGGCCTACGAGCAGTACGTC.

This clonotype has more than one count but fewer than ten. V usage is TRBV20-1 and J usage is TRBJ2-5; TRBD2 agrees at 8 bases. The germline CDR1 and CDR2 sequences are DFQATT and SNEGSKA (reference sequence). The CDR3 contains 16 residues. V lost 3 bases and J lost 1; bases outside the gene matches: 10. The CDR3 reads CSARRGDSGIQETQYF. CDR3 in DNA: TGCAGTGCTAGGAGAGGGGATAGCGGGATCCAAGAGACCCAGTACTTC.

This clonotype was seen a few times. The J gene is TRBJ1-2, the V gene TRBV20-1, with unresolved D. This CDR3 is 13 amino acids long. V was pared by 5 bases and J by 7 bases, with 17 bases between. The germline V gene has CDR1 DFQATT and CDR2 SNEGSKA (reference sequence). CDR3 nucleotide sequence: TGCAGTGCTTCTTCGGGTTCTGGGTCTGGCTACACCTTC. This encodes CSASSGSGSGYTF.